This paragraph reports one T cell receptor beta chain. The clone's antigen remains unknown. It has no much larger one-base neighbor in the sample; base qualities were not kept. This entry is derived from a study of T-cell reconstitution after alpha-beta-depleted transplantation in children (dated by TCRdb to about 2016). For the study in its entirety: The study quantitatively tracked T-cell immune reconstitution after TCRalphabeta/CD19-depleted allogeneic hematopoietic cell transplantation in children using TCR repertoire profiling.

Interpreted using the paper, the treatment or condition label stands for: allogeneic hematopoietic cell transplantation with graft depleted of TCRalphabeta T cells and CD19 B cells. The transplant recipients were children given TCRalphabeta/CD19-depleted allogeneic hematopoietic cell grafts. The library came from PCR. For sequencing, an Illumina HiSeq 2500 was employed. To normalize quantification of the TCRbeta repertoire, the TCR libraries were built with molecular barcoding that relied on unique molecular identifiers. TCRdb applied fastp at Q25 and MiXCR to the public reads, then kept only in-frame beta chains. Rows matching on CDR3 protein sequence are summarized as one entry with the most common DNA and genes. This sample holds tens of thousands of distinct CDR3 sequences; roughly 4.5% were observed only once. The ten largest make up under 20% of the sample. On the study overall, not on this receptor specifically: The frequencies of hyperexpanded clones fell over the following months, and after one year, T-cell counts and TCRbeta diversity were mostly attributed to newly produced T cells. Apparently early alphabetaT-cell count recovery about two months after transplant reportedly relied on only several hundred rapidly expanded clones derived from non-depleted graft cells. In some patients, the high TCRbeta diversity seen at day 60 was put down to recipient T cells and intrathymic progenitors that had survived conditioning.

The CDR3 contains 13 residues, cysteine and phenylalanine counted. Only CDR3 DNA is held: 39 bases, read in frame from base 1. Trimming at the junction amounts to 6 bases on V and 2 bases on J, and the germline ends lie 10 bases apart. The germline V gene encodes CDR1 MDHEN and CDR2 SYDVKM. Here the chain combines TRBV28 and TRBJ2-5; TRBD1 is a possible D gene, resting on 5 matching bases. The sequence was collected from a boy under two years old who had a stem cell transplant for acute myeloid leukemia, so the T cells may come from the graft donor. The source material was PBMCs, mostly from graft donor cells, sampled 180 days after TCRalphabeta/CD19-depleted stem cell transplant. CDR3 protein: CASSKDTQETQYF. The bases read TGTGCCAGCAGCAAGGACACGCAAGAGACCCAGTACTTC.